This section outlines one TCR beta chain sequence together with its context. The CDR3 length is 15 residues. Trimming removed 4 bases from V and 4 bases from J; junction bases left unmatched: 5. Germline values: CDR1 MNHEY, CDR2 SVGAGI. These data belong to a study of cytomegalovirus exposure and HLA in healthy donors. Use of 60 Vbeta and 13 Jbeta primers characterized the PCR. Assay: immunoSEQ multiplex PCR; the TCRdb copy retains only in-frame clones and omits some. The data contain 110,000 or so clones, 65% to 85% of them singletons. The sequenced material came from PBMCs. The receptor's source is a woman between 18 and 29 years old in good health and CMV-seronegative. The rearrangement links TRBV6-5 to TRBJ1-5; 9 positions agree with TRBD1. The CDR3: CASSSGTGYNQPQHF. The CDR3 nucleotides are TGTGCCAGCAGTTCCGGGACAGGGTATAATCAGCCCCAGCATTTT.